The next 5 T cell receptor beta chains were all read from a single sample in a study of blood T cell repertoires in COVID-19. The method was immunoSEQ multiplex PCR; TCRdb's version includes in-frame clones alone and lacks a portion of them. The profile shows tens of thousands of clones, approximately 94% of them singletons. Sequences were obtained from peripheral blood. All receptors derive from a man over 45 with COVID-19, enrolled during active disease.

The rearrangement uses TRBV7-9 and TRBJ2-2, with TRBD2 matching over 7 bases. CDR1 and CDR2 (germline): SEHNR, FQNEAQ (reference sequence). Trimming cost V 5 bases and J 5 bases; bases outside gene matches: 17. The CDR3 runs 18 residues. The CDR3 region has the DNA TGTGCCAGCAGCCCCAAGGTCAGCGGGATGGGTCGAACCGGGGAGCTGTTTTTT. This codes for CASSPKVSGMGRTGELFF.

The genes are TRBV2 and TRBJ2-5, with TRBD2 matching over 13 bases. Trimming cost V 5 bases and J 4 bases; bases outside gene matches: 7. The CDR3 is 16 residues long. CDR1 and CDR2 from the germline V gene are SNHLY and FYNNEI. CDR3 bases: TGTGCCAGCAGTTACGGACTAGCGGGAGTACTAGAGACCCAGTACTTC. Amino acid sequence: CASSYGLAGVLETQYF.

The chain has TRBV15 and TRBJ1-5; 7 nucleotides agree with TRBD1. The CDR3 contains 14 residues. The J segment lost 7 bases and the V segment lost 2 bases, leaving 5 bases of the junction unmatched. Germline loops: CDR1 LNHNV, CDR2 YYDKDF (reference sequence). This CDR3 is CATSRTSTGQPQHF. CDR3 nucleotides: TGTGCCACCAGCAGAACCTCGACAGGGCAGCCCCAGCATTTT.

The sample holds one count of this clone. The chain uses TRBV5-6 and TRBJ2-3; TRBD2 is a possible D gene (6 bases). The CDR3 is 14 amino acids. Trimming shortened V by 3 bases and J by 2 bases, and 10 bases separated the two germline ends. CDR1 and CDR2 from the germline V gene are SGHDT and YYEEEE. In DNA form, the CDR3 reads TGTGCCAGCAGCTCGGACTACTACACAGATACGCAGTATTTT. This encodes CASSSDYYTDTQYF.

V and J are TRBV28 and TRBJ2-5; 7 bases align to TRBD1. CDR1 is MDHEN, CDR2 SYDVKM, per germline. The J segment lost 4 bases and the V segment lost 5 bases, leaving 10 bases of the junction unmatched. The CDR3 extends over 15 amino acids. The CDR3 region is CASSAQGVIIETQYF. CDR3 sequence (DNA): TGTGCCAGCAGTGCCCAGGGGGTTATTATAGAGACCCAGTACTTC.